Sequencing of this T cell receptor (beta chain) was carried out in a study of blood T cell repertoires in COVID-19. In the original processing: Amplification of reference gene primers was used by the study to estimate nucleated cell counts. Using immunoSEQ multiplex PCR, the repertoire was profiled, and TCRdb retains in-frame clones only, with some absent. From that table come the V and J calls and clone size; the DNA was used to work out D and trimming. Here the sample spans over 150,000 clones, roughly 84% being singletons. Those enrolled in Seattle joined during active infection and were followed longitudinally afterward. Between the trimmed V and J ends, which lost 7 bases and 0 bases, there was a span of 6 bases. The V gene's germline CDR1 is KGHDR and CDR2 SFDVKD. CDR3 size: 13 residues.

The clonotype was recovered from a man in his fifties or sixties with COVID-19, enrolled during active disease. The sequencing input was peripheral blood. The chain is built from TRBV24-1 and TRBJ2-1; D perhaps matches TRBD2 (5 bases). Here the CDR3 reads CATSGNSYNEQFF. In DNA form, the CDR3 reads TGTGCCACCAGCGGGAACTCCTACAATGAGCAGTTCTTC.